A single T cell receptor beta chain is shown here with its context. Measured with immunoSEQ multiplex PCR; TCRdb has only the in-frame clones, and not every one. The sample yields 330,000 or so clones, roughly 90% seen once. This CDR3 spans 18 amino acids. Unmatched junction bases numbered 18, after V lost 1 base and J lost 9 bases. Per the germline V gene, CDR1 is LGHNA and CDR2 is YSLEER. The source of the sample is a study of blood T cell repertoires in COVID-19. The overall study: The cDNA or gDNA used as material had been derived from T cells, B-cell-depleted T cells, or PBMCs.

The TCR originated in a woman under 40 who had recovered from COVID-19. Sequencing used PBMCs or T cells enriched from blood (not recorded which). The chain joins TRBV4-3 to TRBJ2-1, with 7 bases matching TRBD2. CDR3 amino acids: CASSQVDLRTRWWAEQFF. In DNA form, the CDR3 reads TGCGCCAGCAGCCAAGTAGATCTTAGGACTAGGTGGTGGGCTGAGCAGTTCTTC.